Listed here are 10 T cell receptor beta chains from one sample, sequenced in a study of T-cell memory formation after mild COVID-19. Via MiXCR, TCRdb re-called the 5' RACE reads, giving one row per CDR3 protein. The sample contains around 250,000 distinct CDR3 sequences, over 9% of which appear only once. Material for sequencing was PBMCs or a T cell subset sorted from them (not recorded which). These receptors all stem from a young man who had mild COVID-19 (a few samples of this study predate the infection). Cell type and time point are not known.

This clonotype was seen more than once but under ten times. This sequence joins TRBV5-5 and TRBJ2-7; D is unresolved. This CDR3 contains 13 residues. V was cut by 6 bases and J by 0 bases, with 10 bases left in between. Germline V gene sequence: CDR1 SGHKS, CDR2 YYEKEE (reference sequence). The CDR3 nucleotides are TGTGCCAGCATCGAGACGGGCTCCTACGAGCAGTACTTC. It codes for CASIETGSYEQYF.

CDR3 sequence (DNA): TGCAGTGCTAGAGGCAGGGGGCTCCAGCCCCAGCATTTT. It yields the protein CSARGRGLQPQHF. The J gene is TRBJ1-5, the V gene TRBV20-1, with 8 bases that match TRBD1. V lost 1 base, J lost 7 bases, and 3 bases stayed unmatched. Germline-derived CDR1 and CDR2 are DFQATT and SNEGSKA (reference sequence). The CDR3 runs to 13 residues.

The V call is TRBV25-1, the J call TRBJ2-5, with 7 bases that match TRBD2. The V gene's germline CDR1 is MGHDK and CDR2 SYGVNS. The V and J ends lost 6 bases and 3 bases, in that order; junction bases with no gene match: 10. The CDR3 spans 15 residues. CDR3 sequence (DNA): TGTGCCAGCAGGAAGGTGGCTAGCGGTAAAGAGACCCAGTACTTC. Translated, it gives CASRKVASGKETQYF. Variable domain in full (rest from reference TRBV25-1 and TRBJ2-5): EADIYQTPRYLVIGTGKKITLECSQTMGHDKMYWYQQDPGMELHLIHYSYGVNSTEKGDLSSESTVSRIRTEHFPLTLESARPSHTSQYLCASRKVASGKETQYFGPGTRLLVL.

The rearrangement uses TRBV4-3 and TRBJ2-6, with D unresolved. Trimming stripped 5 bases from V and 2 bases from J, with 13 bases between. The V gene's germline CDR1 is LGHNA and CDR2 YSLEER. The CDR3 loop spans 16 amino acids. The CDR3 loop reads CASSKVREAGANVLTF. The CDR3 nucleotides read TGCGCCAGCAGCAAAGTTAGGGAAGCTGGGGCCAACGTCCTGACTTTC.

V and J are TRBV28 and TRBJ2-1; no clear D gene. CDR1 is MDHEN and CDR2 is SYDVKM in the germline V gene. This CDR3 contains 11 residues. V lost 3 bases to trimming and J lost 9 bases, with 6 bases between them. CDR3 coding DNA: TGTGCCAGCAGTTTCCTGGGTGAGCAGTTCTTC. The encoded protein is CASSFLGEQFF.

This clonotype was detected a few times. The rearrangement links TRBV5-1 to TRBJ2-1; D remains unclear. Germline CDR1 SGHRS, CDR2 YFSETQ. The CDR3 runs to 16 residues. V was clipped by 0 bases and J by 2 bases, with 12 bases between them. The CDR3 protein is CASSLEGLSAYNEQFF. The CDR3 DNA reads TGCGCCAGCAGCTTGGAAGGGCTCTCCGCCTACAATGAGCAGTTCTTC.

This clonotype was detected only a few times. V usage is TRBV12-3 or TRBV12-4 and J usage is TRBJ2-3, with D perhaps TRBD2 (6 bases). There are 15 residues in the CDR3. V was trimmed by 4 bases and J by 2 bases, leaving 13 bases between them. The CDR3 nucleotides read TGTGCCAGCAGTTCGCGCCGGGACTTCACAGATACGCAGTATTTT. Translated, it gives CASSSRRDFTDTQYF.

This clonotype turned up a few times. The chain combines TRBV11-2 with TRBJ2-4, with D unresolved. CDR1 is SGHAT and CDR2 is FQNNGV in the germline V gene. The CDR3 covers 10 residues. The V end lost 6 bases, the J end lost 5 bases, and 2 bases lay between the germline ends. The CDR3 loop is CASRENIQYF. As DNA, the CDR3 is TGTGCCAGCAGGGAAAACATTCAGTACTTC. Combining the CDR3 with reference TRBV11-2 and TRBJ2-4 gives the whole variable domain EAGVAQSPRYKIIEKRQSVAFWCNPISGHATLYWYQQILGQGPKLLIQFQNNGVVDDSQLPKDRFSAERLKGVDSTLKIQPAKLEDSAVYLCASRENIQYFGAGTRLSVL.

The chain joins TRBV7-3 to TRBJ2-2; possibly TRBD2 for D (5 bases). Per the germline V gene, CDR1 is SGHTA and CDR2 is FQGTGA. Trimming left V 5 bases short and J 4 bases short, with 14 bases between. The CDR3 length is 15 residues. The CDR3 loop is CASSPTGAGTGELFF. The CDR3 region has the DNA TGTGCCAGCAGCCCGACCGGCGCGGGCACCGGGGAGCTGTTTTTT.

The J gene is TRBJ1-6, the V gene TRBV11-1, with D possibly being TRBD1 (6 bases). Germline V gene lookup returns CDR1 SGHAT and CDR2 FQDESV (reference sequence). The CDR3 consists of 13 residues. V lost 6 bases, J lost 7 bases, and 10 bases lay in between. The CDR3, as DNA: TGTGCCAGCAGGCCAACAGGGAATTCACCCCTCCACTTT. This gives the protein CASRPTGNSPLHF.